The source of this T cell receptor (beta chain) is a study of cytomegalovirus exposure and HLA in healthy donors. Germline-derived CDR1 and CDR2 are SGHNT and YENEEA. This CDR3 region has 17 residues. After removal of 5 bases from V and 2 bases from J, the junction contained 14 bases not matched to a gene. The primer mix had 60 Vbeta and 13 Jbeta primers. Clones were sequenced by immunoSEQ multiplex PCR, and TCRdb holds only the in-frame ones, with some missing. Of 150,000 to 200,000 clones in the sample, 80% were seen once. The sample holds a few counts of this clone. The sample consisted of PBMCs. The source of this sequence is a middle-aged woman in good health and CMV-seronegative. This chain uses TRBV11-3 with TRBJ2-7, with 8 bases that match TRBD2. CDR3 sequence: CASSPRGSGGLTYEQYF. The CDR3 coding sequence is TGTGCCAGCAGCCCCCGGGGGAGCGGGGGACTTACCTACGAGCAGTACTTC.